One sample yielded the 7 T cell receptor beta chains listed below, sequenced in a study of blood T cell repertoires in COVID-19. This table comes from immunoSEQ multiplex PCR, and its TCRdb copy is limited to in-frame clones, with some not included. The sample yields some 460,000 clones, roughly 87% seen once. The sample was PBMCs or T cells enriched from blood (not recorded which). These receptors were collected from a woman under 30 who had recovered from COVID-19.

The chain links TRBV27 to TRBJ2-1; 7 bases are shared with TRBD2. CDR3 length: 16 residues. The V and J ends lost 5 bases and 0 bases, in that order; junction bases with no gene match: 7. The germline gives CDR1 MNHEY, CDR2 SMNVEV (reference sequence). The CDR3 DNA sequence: TGTGCCAGCAGTCTGTCGGGGGGAAGCTCCTACAATGAGCAGTTCTTC. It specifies CASSLSGGSSYNEQFF.

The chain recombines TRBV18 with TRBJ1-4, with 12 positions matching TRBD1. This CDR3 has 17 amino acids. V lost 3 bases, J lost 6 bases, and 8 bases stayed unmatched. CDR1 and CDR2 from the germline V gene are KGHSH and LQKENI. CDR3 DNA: TGTGCCAGCTCACCTATCCTGGGACAGGGGGCGCATGAAAAACTGTTTTTT. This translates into CASSPILGQGAHEKLFF.

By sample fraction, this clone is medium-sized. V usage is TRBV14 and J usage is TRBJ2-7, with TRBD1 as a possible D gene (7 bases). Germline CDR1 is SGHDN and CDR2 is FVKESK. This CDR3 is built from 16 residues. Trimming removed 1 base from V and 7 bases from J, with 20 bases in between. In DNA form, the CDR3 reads TGTGCCAGCAGCCAAGGGACTTGGGCAGGGGGAGGAGAGCAGTACTTC. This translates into CASSQGTWAGGGEQYF.

The CDR3 reads CASSSPLNEKLFF. In DNA form, the CDR3 reads TGTGCCAGCAGTTCCCCCTTGAATGAAAAACTGTTTTTT. This chain links TRBV6-7 with TRBJ1-4; D is uncertain. TRBV6-7 is known as an ORF, though its function is uncertain. This CDR3 has 13 residues. The V and J ends lost 4 bases and 5 bases respectively, with 8 bases between them.

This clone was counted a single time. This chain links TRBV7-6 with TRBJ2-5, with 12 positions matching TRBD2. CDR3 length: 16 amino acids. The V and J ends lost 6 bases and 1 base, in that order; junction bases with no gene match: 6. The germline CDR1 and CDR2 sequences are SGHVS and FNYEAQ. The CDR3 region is CASRQTSGGLQETQYF. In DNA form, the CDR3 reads TGTGCCAGCAGACAGACTAGCGGGGGTCTCCAAGAGACCCAGTACTTC.

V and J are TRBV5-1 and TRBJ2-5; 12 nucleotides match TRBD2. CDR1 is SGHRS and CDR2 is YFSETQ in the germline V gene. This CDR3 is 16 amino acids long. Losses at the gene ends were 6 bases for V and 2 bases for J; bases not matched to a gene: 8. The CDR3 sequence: CASTRGLAGNQETQYF. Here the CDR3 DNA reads TGCGCCAGCACCCGAGGACTAGCGGGGAATCAAGAGACCCAGTACTTC.

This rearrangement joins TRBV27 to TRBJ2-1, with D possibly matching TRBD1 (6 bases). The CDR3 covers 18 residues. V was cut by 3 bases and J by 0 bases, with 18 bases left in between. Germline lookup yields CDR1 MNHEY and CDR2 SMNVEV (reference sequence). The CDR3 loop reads CASSFVFGGPSSYNEQFF. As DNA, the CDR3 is TGTGCCAGCAGTTTCGTTTTTGGGGGCCCCAGCTCCTACAATGAGCAGTTCTTC.